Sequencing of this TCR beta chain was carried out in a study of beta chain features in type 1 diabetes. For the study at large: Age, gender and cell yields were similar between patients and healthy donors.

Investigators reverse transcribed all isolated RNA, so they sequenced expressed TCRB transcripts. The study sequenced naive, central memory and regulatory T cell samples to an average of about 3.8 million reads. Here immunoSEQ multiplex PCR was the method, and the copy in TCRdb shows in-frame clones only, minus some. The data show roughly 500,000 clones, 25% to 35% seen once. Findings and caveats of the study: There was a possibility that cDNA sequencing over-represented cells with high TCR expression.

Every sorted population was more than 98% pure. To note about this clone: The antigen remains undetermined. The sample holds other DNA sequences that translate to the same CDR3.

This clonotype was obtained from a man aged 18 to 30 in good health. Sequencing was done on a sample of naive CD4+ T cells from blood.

The CDR3 loop is CASSQTVSGANVLTF. The CDR3 coding sequence is TGCGCCAGCAGCCAAACAGTGTCTGGGGCCAACGTCCTGACTTTC. This chain uses TRBV4-3 with TRBJ2-6; D remains ambiguous. Germline V CDR1 and CDR2: LGHNA, YSLEER. The V end lost 2 bases, the J end lost 1 base, and 6 bases lay between the germline ends. This CDR3 comprises 15 residues.